This TCR beta chain is drawn from a study of T cell repertoires in cytomegalovirus infection. TCRdb re-called the reads through MiXCR, storing one row per CDR3 protein. The sample records approximately 500,000 distinct CDR3 sequences, 16% being singletons. The CDR3 runs 13 residues. V gave up 11 bases and J gave up 2 bases; unmatched junction bases: 9. The V gene's germline CDR1 is MNHEY and CDR2 SMNVEV (reference sequence). This TCR was recovered from a human donor in good health (CMV status not recorded). Some clones in this sample may be carry-over from other donors' samples. The sequenced material came from CD8+ T cells from PBMCs. This chain joins TRBV27 and TRBJ2-7; 7 nucleotides agree with TRBD2. CDR3 loop: CACSSGSAYEQYF. The CDR3 coding sequence is TGTGCCTGCTCTAGCGGATCCGCCTACGAGCAGTACTTC.